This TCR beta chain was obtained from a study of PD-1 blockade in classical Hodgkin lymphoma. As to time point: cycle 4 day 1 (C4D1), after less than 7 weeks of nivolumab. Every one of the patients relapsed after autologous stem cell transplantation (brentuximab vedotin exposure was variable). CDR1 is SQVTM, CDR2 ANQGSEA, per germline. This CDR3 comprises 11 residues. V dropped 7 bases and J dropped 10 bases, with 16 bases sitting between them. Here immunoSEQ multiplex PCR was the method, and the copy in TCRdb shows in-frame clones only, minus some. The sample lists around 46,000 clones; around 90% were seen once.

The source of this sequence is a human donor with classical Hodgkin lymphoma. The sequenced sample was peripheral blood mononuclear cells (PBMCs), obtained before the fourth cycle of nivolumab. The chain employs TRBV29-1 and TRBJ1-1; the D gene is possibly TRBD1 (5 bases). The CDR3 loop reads CSAQETVGAFF. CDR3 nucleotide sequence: TGCAGCGCCCAGGAGACAGTTGGAGCTTTCTTT.